What follows are 22 T cell receptor beta chains derived from one specimen sequenced in a study of shared clonotypes between healthy human individuals. Selected positively for CCR7 and CD45RO-negative, naive CD8 cells excluded terminally differentiated effector memory CD45RA+ cells. The protocol was immunoSEQ multiplex PCR, while the TCRdb copy is restricted to in-frame clones and leaves out a portion. Among about 700,000 clones, 92% were seen once, and the ten largest hold approximately 24%. What was sequenced was naive CD8+ T cells sorted from blood. All receptors come from a man aged 25 to 40 in good health.

The chain couples TRBV9 to TRBJ1-1, with D unresolved. V gave up 0 bases and J gave up 1 base, with 10 bases separating them. Germline-derived CDR1 and CDR2 are SGDLS and YYNGEE. This CDR3 region has 15 residues. The CDR3 loop reads CASSVGFRENTEAFF. CDR3 sequence (DNA): TGTGCCAGCAGCGTAGGCTTTAGAGAGAACACTGAAGCTTTCTTT.

The V gene is TRBV19, the J gene TRBJ1-2; 7 nucleotides agree with TRBD1. The germline V gene encodes CDR1 LNHDA and CDR2 SQIVND (reference sequence). CDR3 length equals 15 residues. V trimming: 1 base; J trimming: 4 bases; junction bases outside the gene matches: 6. DNA for the CDR3: TGTGCCAGTAGTATAGGGACAGGAGGCTTCTATGGCTACACCTTC. Protein: CASSIGTGGFYGYTF.

This chain joins TRBV7-9 and TRBJ2-7; D may match TRBD1 or TRBD2 (6 bases each). This CDR3 has 14 residues. Germline CDR1 is SEHNR and CDR2 is FQNEAQ (reference sequence). Trimming stripped 4 bases from V and 3 bases from J, with 13 bases between. The CDR3 DNA reads as TGTGCCAGCAGCTCCCCCGGGGGCAGCTACGAGCAGTACTTC. This translates into CASSSPGGSYEQYF.

This clone was seen once. V and J are TRBV27 and TRBJ2-7, with TRBD2 matching over 8 bases. J was trimmed by 3 bases and V by 0 bases; bases with no gene match: 7. Germline V gene sequence: CDR1 MNHEY, CDR2 SMNVEV (reference sequence). CDR3 length equals 16 residues. DNA of the CDR3: TGTGCCAGCAGTTTATCTGTAGCGGGGATTTTCTACGAGCAGTACTTC. Protein sequence: CASSLSVAGIFYEQYF.

There are a few counts of this clone. J is TRBJ2-6 and V is TRBV7-9; 8 bases agree with TRBD1. Germline V gives CDR1 SEHNR, CDR2 FQNEAQ (reference sequence). V dropped 5 bases and J dropped 0; count of bases not matched to a gene: 9. The CDR3 runs to 18 residues. The CDR3 sequence is CASSGTGPSSSGANVLTF. The DNA for the CDR3 is TGTGCCAGCAGCGGGACAGGACCCTCGAGCTCTGGGGCCAACGTCCTGACTTTC.

This chain links TRBV7-9 with TRBJ1-2, with D possibly TRBD1 on 5 matching bases. Trimming stripped 6 bases from V and 1 base from J, with 18 bases between. From germline, CDR1 is SEHNR and CDR2 FQNEAQ (reference sequence). The CDR3 spans 16 residues. CDR3 coding DNA: TGTGCCAGCAGACCAAACCAGGGATTTGGTAACTATGGCTACACCTTC. It is translated as CASRPNQGFGNYGYTF. Combining the CDR3 with reference TRBV7-9 and TRBJ1-2 gives the whole variable domain DTGVSQNPRHKITKRGQNVTFRCDPISEHNRLYWYRQTLGQGPEFLTYFQNEAQLEKSRLLSDRFSAERPKGSFSTLEIQRTEQGDSAMYLCASRPNQGFGNYGYTFGSGTRLTVV.

This clone came up a few times. Other DNA sequences from this sample encode an identical CDR3 as well. This rearrangement joins TRBV28 to TRBJ2-7; D unresolved. CDR3 size: 11 residues. Trimming removed 6 bases at V and 3 bases at J, with 6 bases between. CDR1 and CDR2 from the germline V gene are MDHEN and SYDVKM. CDR3 DNA: TGTGCCAGCAGCCGATTCTACGAGCAGTACTTC. Translating gives CASSRFYEQYF.

V gene TRBV5-5 combines with J gene TRBJ1-1, with TRBD1 identical over 12 bases. The ends lost 4 bases at V and 5 bases at J; junction bases unmatched: 3. The V gene's germline CDR1 is SGHKS and CDR2 YYEKEE (reference sequence). This CDR3 spans 14 amino acids. The CDR3 DNA reads as TGTGCCAGCAGCCCGGGACAGGGGGCGACTGAAGCTTTCTTT. This codes for CASSPGQGATEAFF.

The rearrangement links TRBV14 to TRBJ1-1; 12 bases are shared with TRBD1. The CDR3 covers 17 residues. Trimming removed 6 bases from V and 1 base from J; junction bases left unmatched: 9. The V gene's germline CDR1 is SGHDN and CDR2 FVKESK. The CDR3 loop reads CASSPGTGGFRNTEAFF. The CDR3 DNA reads TGTGCCAGCAGTCCCGGGACAGGGGGCTTTAGGAACACTGAAGCTTTCTTT.

The chain carries TRBV10-3 and TRBJ2-1; 10 nucleotides align to TRBD2. V lost 6 bases and J lost 2; bases outside the gene matches: 7. Germline assignment: CDR1 ENHRY and CDR2 SYGVKD. The CDR3 extends over 16 amino acids. This CDR3 is CAIRNEREGAYNEQFF. CDR3 coding DNA: TGTGCCATCAGGAATGAGCGGGAGGGCGCCTACAATGAGCAGTTCTTC.

The chain employs TRBV19 and TRBJ2-7; D is unclear. V was trimmed by 9 bases and J by 3 bases, leaving 12 bases between them. This CDR3 contains 12 residues. Germline V gene lookup returns CDR1 LNHDA and CDR2 SQIVND (reference sequence). The CDR3: CARGASYYEQYF. In nucleotides, the CDR3 is TGTGCCAGGGGTGCCAGCTACTACGAGCAGTACTTC.

This sequence joins TRBV11-2 and TRBJ2-7, with TRBD1 as a possible D gene (7 bases). The CDR3 runs 13 residues. V was cut by 4 bases and J by 11 bases, with 18 bases left in between. From germline, CDR1 is SGHAT and CDR2 FQNNGV. The DNA of the CDR3 is TGTGCCAGCAGCTCACCAGGGGGGCGAGGAGAGTACTTC. The encoded protein is CASSSPGGRGEYF. Together with reference TRBV11-2 and TRBJ2-7, the CDR3 gives the full variable domain: EAGVAQSPRYKIIEKRQSVAFWCNPISGHATLYWYQQILGQGPKLLIQFQNNGVVDDSQLPKDRFSAERLKGVDSTLKIQPAKLEDSAVYLCASSSPGGRGEYFGPGTRLTVT.

The chain uses TRBV11-2 and TRBJ2-1; tentatively, D is TRBD1 (5 bases). The CDR3 extends over 15 amino acids. Germline lookup yields CDR1 SGHAT and CDR2 FQNNGV. Trimming stripped 6 bases from V and 0 bases from J, with 12 bases between. CDR3 loop: CASSQTGPSYNEQFF. The CDR3 nucleotides read TGTGCCAGCAGTCAAACAGGTCCCTCCTACAATGAGCAGTTCTTC.

The chain uses TRBV28 and TRBJ1-5; 12 positions agree with TRBD1. Germline loops: CDR1 MDHEN, CDR2 SYDVKM. This CDR3 is built from 16 residues. Trimming removed 3 bases from V and 4 bases from J; junction bases left unmatched: 4. CDR3 DNA sequence: TGTGCCAGCAGTTTTGGGACAGGGGGCCTGAATCAGCCCCAGCATTTT. It translates to CASSFGTGGLNQPQHF.

The chain is built from TRBV7-9 and TRBJ2-1; 10 bases align to TRBD2. This CDR3 region has 16 residues. The germline gives CDR1 SEHNR, CDR2 FQNEAQ (reference sequence). V shed 5 bases and J 7 bases; nucleotides not matched to a gene: 11. The CDR3 protein is CASSPTWSGRGNEQFF. CDR3 DNA sequence: TGTGCCAGCAGCCCCACGTGGAGCGGGAGGGGAAATGAGCAGTTCTTC.

This clone was counted once. The V and J genes are TRBV7-9 and TRBJ1-2, with D maybe TRBD1 (6 bases). CDR1 is SEHNR, CDR2 FQNEAQ, per germline (reference sequence). The CDR3 contains 15 residues. Trimming removed 5 bases at V and 8 bases at J, with 21 bases between. The DNA of the CDR3 is TGTGCCAGCAGCCCGCCCACAGGGAACTATGACGGCTACACCTTC. This translates into CASSPPTGNYDGYTF.

The chain couples TRBV19 to TRBJ1-4; D gene ambiguous. Germline values: CDR1 LNHDA, CDR2 SQIVND (reference sequence). The V gene lost 3 bases and the J gene lost 3 bases, with 11 bases spanning the gap. This CDR3 is 15 amino acids long. CDR3 region: CASSIPREPNEKLFF. The CDR3 DNA reads as TGTGCCAGTAGTATCCCCAGAGAACCTAATGAAAAACTGTTTTTT.

The chain links TRBV27 to TRBJ2-7; no reliable D call. Germline CDR1 is MNHEY and CDR2 is SMNVEV (reference sequence). V was trimmed by 0 bases and J by 1 base, leaving 10 bases between them. The CDR3 runs to 15 residues. The CDR3 loop is CASSLSFTLSYEQYF. In nucleotides, the CDR3 is TGTGCCAGCAGTTTATCTTTCACTTTATCCTACGAGCAGTACTTC.

This rearrangement joins TRBV5-1 to TRBJ2-7; 11 bases map to TRBD2. Looked up from germline, CDR1 is SGHRS and CDR2 is YFSETQ. The junction had 13 bases not matched to a gene; V was cut back by 4 bases and J by 4 bases. The CDR3 is made up of 17 amino acids. CDR3 coding DNA: TGCGCCAGCAGCCCCTATAGCGGGAGGGCCTCGAGTTACGAGCAGTACTTC. Its protein is CASSPYSGRASSYEQYF.

The CDR3 nucleotides read TGTGCCAGCAGCGGCAGGGACACCATATATTTT. Its translation is CASSGRDTIYF. The V and J genes are TRBV7-9 and TRBJ1-3; perhaps TRBD1 as D (5 bases). This CDR3 is 11 amino acids long. Trimming cost V 5 bases and J 8 bases, with 7 bases left between them. Germline lookup yields CDR1 SEHNR and CDR2 FQNEAQ (reference sequence).

V is TRBV9 and J is TRBJ2-3, with D possibly matching TRBD1 (6 bases). The ends were cut back, 4 bases at V and 2 bases at J, with 20 bases in the middle. Per the germline V gene, CDR1 is SGDLS and CDR2 is YYNGEE. CDR3 length: 17 amino acids. Here the CDR3 reads CASSPLTGNTFTDTQYF. CDR3 DNA: TGTGCCAGCAGCCCCTTAACAGGGAACACCTTCACAGATACGCAGTATTTT.

The CDR3 DNA is TGTGCCAGCAGTGACCAGTGGGAATCCTACGAGCAGTACTTC. This gives the protein CASSDQWESYEQYF. The chain combines TRBV25-1 with TRBJ2-7; D gene ambiguous. This CDR3 has 14 amino acids. Trimming took 3 bases from V and 1 from J, leaving 10 bases between them. The germline CDR1 and CDR2 sequences are MGHDK and SYGVNS.